The present T cell receptor (beta chain) was sequenced within a study of identical twins. Germline loops: CDR1 DFQATT, CDR2 SNEGSKA (reference sequence). CDR3 length equals 12 residues. Ten or more counts support this clonotype. Its cognate antigen is unknown. TCRdb redid the calling of the 5' RACE reads with MiXCR, one entry per CDR3 protein. The sample contains 450,000 to 500,000 distinct CDR3 sequences, 14% of which appear only once. Overall study results and limits: Abundant cord blood beta clonotypes carried fewer insertions; memory repertoires showed none.

Another study also made use of these data, one on yellow fever vaccine responses in identical twins.

Source material: CD4+ T cells sorted from blood. The gene calls are TRBV20-1 and TRBJ2-3, with D perhaps TRBD1 or TRBD2 (5 bases each). This TCR derives from a woman between 18 and 29 years old in good health. In nucleotides, the CDR3 is TGCAGCGAGGGGAACCCCACAGATACGCAGTATTTT. Translated: CSEGNPTDTQYF.